These 14 T cell receptor beta chains share one sample of origin, sequenced in a study of T cells in Graves' hyperthyroidism and ophthalmopathy. The TCR beta CDR3 regions underwent amplification using RNA transcripts as the source. The TCR CDR3 was amplified in a first-round RT-PCR using the HTBI primer set. TCRdb processed the multiplex PCR reads anew with MiXCR; each CDR3 protein has one entry. The table lists about 700,000 distinct CDR3 sequences, 13% to 15% of them singletons. Sequences were obtained from blood. The receptors shown here come from a young woman with Graves' hyperthyroidism.

The V and J genes are TRBV7-9 and TRBJ2-6; D call uncertain. The CDR3 is 18 residues long. Trimming cost V 3 bases and J 0 bases, with 15 bases left between them. Looked up from germline, CDR1 is SEHNR and CDR2 is FQNEAQ (reference sequence). In DNA, the CDR3 is TGTGCCAGCAGCTTCCGGCGCCGCGGAAGCTCTGGGGCCAACGTCCTGACTTTC. Encoded protein: CASSFRRRGSSGANVLTF.

This CDR3 is CASSLTGNTDTQYF. CDR3 DNA sequence: TGCGCCAGCAGCTTGACAGGGAACACAGATACGCAGTATTTT. The chain couples TRBV5-1 to TRBJ2-3, with TRBD1 as a possible D gene (6 bases). V lost 1 base, J lost 2 bases, and 8 bases lay in between. Germline CDR1 reads SGHRS; CDR2 reads YFSETQ. The CDR3 loop spans 14 amino acids.

Ten or more counts support this clonotype. The chain has TRBV18 and TRBJ2-1; weak D call: TRBD2 (5 bases). The CDR3 loop spans 14 amino acids. CDR1 KGHSH and CDR2 LQKENI come from the germline V gene. V lost 0 bases to trimming and J lost 7 bases, with 10 bases between them. In nucleotides, the CDR3 is TGTGCCAGCTCACCACCGCCTAGCCGAAATGAGCAGTTCTTC. It specifies CASSPPPSRNEQFF.

This clonotype was recorded many times. The CDR3 DNA reads TGTGCCAGCAGGTATTTCACAGGCGTACAAGAGACCCAGTACTTC. Residues: CASRYFTGVQETQYF. V usage is TRBV7-8 and J usage is TRBJ2-5, with D possibly TRBD1 on 5 matching bases. Germline loops: CDR1 SGHVS, CDR2 FQNEAQ. Deletions cut 6 bases from V and 2 bases from J, with 16 bases between. CDR3 size: 15 residues.

This sequence joins TRBV20-1 and TRBJ2-7; 8 nucleotides agree with TRBD1. This CDR3 has 14 residues. CDR1 and CDR2 (germline): DFQATT, SNEGSKA (reference sequence). The V segment lost 5 bases and the J segment 3 bases; nucleotides outside the gene matches: 9. CDR3 region: CSAGLQGVGYEQYF. Written as DNA, the CDR3 is TGCAGTGCTGGACTACAGGGGGTCGGCTACGAGCAGTACTTC.

This clonotype was seen ten or more times. This chain links TRBV6-2 or TRBV6-3 with TRBJ2-1, with 9 positions matching TRBD2. The germline V gene has CDR1 MNHEY and CDR2 SVGEGT. The V gene end was trimmed by 6 bases and the J gene end by 10 bases; junction bases not matched to a gene: 10. This CDR3 has 14 amino acids. The CDR3 DNA is TGTGCCAGCAGCAAAGCGGGAGGCCAAGGAGAGCAGTTCTTC. This sequence encodes CASSKAGGQGEQFF.

The table lists this clonotype with a few counts. This chain uses TRBV7-9 with TRBJ1-1; weak D call: TRBD1 (5 bases). Looked up from germline, CDR1 is SEHNR and CDR2 is FQNEAQ (reference sequence). The CDR3 is 13 residues long. V dropped 5 bases and J dropped 8 bases, with 15 bases sitting between them. CDR3 bases: TGTGCCAGCAGCCCAGCCGGGGCCCTGGAAGCTTTCTTT. Translating gives CASSPAGALEAFF. The full variable domain, its missing parts supplied by reference TRBV7-9 and TRBJ1-1, is DTGVSQNPRHKITKRGQNVTFRCDPISEHNRLYWYRQTLGQGPEFLTYFQNEAQLEKSRLLSDRFSAERPKGSFSTLEIQRTEQGDSAMYLCASSPAGALEAFFGQGTRLTVV.

The rearrangement uses TRBV5-1 and TRBJ1-1; perhaps TRBD1 as D (5 bases). The CDR3 contains 15 residues. Between the trimmed V and J ends, which lost 4 bases and 5 bases, there was a span of 18 bases. Germline values: CDR1 SGHRS, CDR2 YFSETQ. The CDR3 DNA follows: TGCGCCAGCAGCCTCACATGGGGGGGTGGGACTGAAGCTTTCTTT. It translates to CASSLTWGGGTEAFF.

Many counts were recorded for this clonotype. The chain employs TRBV28 and TRBJ1-5, with 7 bases identical to TRBD1. The CDR3 runs to 15 residues. Germline values: CDR1 MDHEN, CDR2 SYDVKM. The ends lost 4 bases at V and 1 base at J; junction bases unmatched: 4. This CDR3 reads CASSSDRRSNQPQHF. The DNA of the CDR3 is TGTGCCAGCAGTTCGGACAGGCGAAGCAATCAGCCCCAGCATTTT.

There are a few counts of this clonotype. The chain has TRBV14 and TRBJ1-6, with D possibly TRBD1 on 6 matching bases. The germline V gene has CDR1 SGHDN and CDR2 FVKESK. The V end lost 5 bases, the J end lost 7 bases, and 15 bases lay between the germline ends. The CDR3 totals 15 residues. In DNA form, the CDR3 reads TGTGCCAGCAGCTATCGGGACCAGGGGAATTCACCCCTCCACTTT. Amino acid sequence: CASSYRDQGNSPLHF.

In DNA, the CDR3 is TGCGCCAGCAGCTTGGCAAATCTAGGCCGCGAGCAGTACTTC. This codes for CASSLANLGREQYF. The genes are TRBV5-1 and TRBJ2-7; D unresolved. Per germline, CDR1 SGHRS and CDR2 YFSETQ. CDR3 length equals 14 residues. V lost 0 bases and J lost 6, with 13 bases in between.

This clonotype was seen a few times. The chain couples TRBV6-2 or TRBV6-3 to TRBJ2-1, with 9 nucleotides matching TRBD1. This CDR3 is 16 amino acids long. Germline V lookup: CDR1 MNHEY, CDR2 SVGEGT. J lost 8 bases, V lost 5 bases, and 13 bases had no gene match. CDR3 coding DNA: TGTGCCAGCAGTAATACCGGGACAGGGTTATCCGATGAGCAGTTCTTC. It yields the protein CASSNTGTGLSDEQFF.

The chain recombines TRBV12-3 or TRBV12-4 with TRBJ2-1, with 10 bases matching TRBD2. This CDR3 is built from 15 residues. V lost 4 bases, J lost 11 bases, and 11 bases stayed unmatched. The chain's CDR3 is CASSSSQNTSGKQFF. For the CDR3, the DNA is TGTGCCAGCAGTTCTAGTCAAAACACTAGCGGGAAGCAGTTCTTC.

This clonotype showed up many times. J is TRBJ2-3 and V is TRBV6-1; the D gene is possibly TRBD1 (6 bases). The germline CDR1 and CDR2 sequences are MNHNS and SASEGT. V was trimmed by 8 bases and J by 1 base, leaving 10 bases between them. The CDR3 consists of 13 residues. This CDR3 is CASGPGGTDTQYF. CDR3 in DNA: TGTGCCAGCGGGCCAGGGGGCACAGATACGCAGTATTTT.